This record concerns one TCR beta chain sequence. CDR1 is KGHSH and CDR2 is LQKENI in the germline V gene. Deletions cut 1 base from V and 6 bases from J, with 6 bases between. The CDR3 totals 13 residues. The sample comes from a study of blood T cell repertoires in COVID-19. Using immunoSEQ multiplex PCR, the repertoire was profiled, and TCRdb retains in-frame clones only, with some absent. Here the sample spans around 72,000 clones, 82% being singletons. The TCR was taken from a woman aged 55-70 years with acute or convalescent COVID-19. The sample consisted of peripheral blood. The chain is built from TRBV18 and TRBJ2-2, with unresolved D. The CDR3 spells CASSPRRAGELFF. CDR3 nucleotides: TGTGCCAGCTCACCACGACGGGCCGGGGAGCTGTTTTTT.